This T cell receptor (beta chain) is from a study of human T cells and chemical hapten exposure. Study background: While the approximately 22-week study was under way, patients received diphenylcyclopropenone on the scalp every week. Diagnoses of alopecia areata, totalis or universalis occurred in mostly female patients. Study-level findings and limits: Unchanged with DPC sensitization were TCRs above 1 in 1000 frequency. Expanded TCR counts at PT1 were positively correlated with the patch test score.

TCRdb re-analysed the RACE reads in MiXCR, keeping a single row per CDR3 protein. The sample records about 170,000 distinct CDR3 sequences, 25% to 35% being singletons. This clonotype was observed a few times. No antigen is known for it. Time point in this sample: patch test 3, about 24 weeks after DPC sensitization. Described treatment: therapeutic diphenylcyclopropenone sensitization with weekly scalp DPC. Trimming left V 3 bases short and J 0 bases short, with 10 bases between. CDR3 length equals 15 residues. CDR1 is SGHNT, CDR2 YENEEA, per germline. This specimen was whole blood, taken in connection with sensitization to the hapten diphenylcyclopropenone (DPC). The chain recombines TRBV11-3 with TRBJ2-3; D possibly corresponds to TRBD2 (5 bases). This clonotype was obtained from a woman aged 18 to 35 with alopecia areata. Some clones in this sample may be carry-over from other donors' samples. CDR3: CASSLRGYSTDTQYF. CDR3 DNA: TGTGCCAGCAGCTTGAGAGGGTACAGCACAGATACGCAGTATTTT.